Each of the 26 T cell receptor beta chains below was sequenced from the same sample in a study of CD8 T cells in Susac syndrome. It was with random hexamers that roughly 0.5 to 1 ug RNA was reverse transcribed. TCRdb independently ran MiXCR on the immunoSEQ multiplex PCR reads; one entry per CDR3 protein. The sample carries about 180,000 distinct CDR3 sequences, roughly 94% recorded once. What was sequenced was CD4+ T cells from PBMCs. The origin of the receptors is a human donor with Susac syndrome.

V usage is TRBV11-2 and J usage is TRBJ2-3; TRBD2 aligns across 7 bases. The CDR3 length is 14 residues. Unmatched junction bases numbered 9, after V lost 8 bases and J lost 4 bases. Germline V lookup: CDR1 SGHAT, CDR2 FQNNGV. The CDR3 sequence is CASLLASWSDTQYF. CDR3 nucleotide sequence: TGTGCCAGCCTACTAGCGAGTTGGTCAGATACGCAGTATTTT.

The chain is built from TRBV7-6 and TRBJ1-5; 8 bases are shared with TRBD1. The CDR3 totals 14 residues. The trim removed 5 bases at V and 7 bases at J, leaving 7 bases unmatched. Germline CDR1 SGHVS, CDR2 FNYEAQ. The DNA of the CDR3 is TGTGCCAGCAGCCTACAGGGGGTGGACCAGCCCCAGCATTTT. Encoded protein: CASSLQGVDQPQHF.

This clonotype was recorded a few times. This sequence joins TRBV6-1 and TRBJ2-4, with 9 nucleotides matching TRBD1. The trim removed 5 bases at V and 7 bases at J, leaving 12 bases unmatched. Germline assignment: CDR1 MNHNS and CDR2 SASEGT. The CDR3 is 16 amino acids. In DNA form, the CDR3 reads TGTGCCAGCAGTACGGCCTTACAGGGGGCTTGGAACATTCAGTACTTC. This translates into CASSTALQGAWNIQYF.

The genes are TRBV19 and TRBJ2-3, with 9 bases matching TRBD2. CDR1 and CDR2 (germline): LNHDA, SQIVND (reference sequence). V shed 5 bases, J shed 2 bases, and the junction held 8 bases outside the gene matches. This CDR3 has 16 residues. This CDR3 is CASSARLAATTDTQYF. The CDR3 nucleotides read TGTGCCAGTAGTGCCCGACTAGCGGCCACCACAGATACGCAGTATTTT.

The V gene is TRBV27, the J gene TRBJ1-2; D is unclear. Germline-derived CDR1 and CDR2 are MNHEY and SMNVEV (reference sequence). The CDR3 totals 14 residues. Trimming shortened V by 6 bases and J by 7 bases, and 18 bases separated the two germline ends. CDR3 loop: CASSPRTVGSGYTF. The CDR3 DNA follows: TGTGCCAGCAGCCCTCGGACGGTGGGGAGTGGCTACACCTTC.

This rearrangement joins TRBV2 to TRBJ2-7; D is undetermined. This CDR3 comprises 15 residues. Trimming shortened V by 4 bases and J by 2 bases, and 15 bases separated the two germline ends. The germline V gene has CDR1 SNHLY and CDR2 FYNNEI. The CDR3 coding sequence is TGTGCCAGCAGTGGAAATAGCTGGGAACCCTACGAGCAGTACTTC. Residues: CASSGNSWEPYEQYF. The full variable domain, rest sourced from reference TRBV2 and TRBJ2-7, is EPEVTQTPSHQVTQMGQEVILRCVPISNHLYFYWYRQILGQKVEFLVSFYNNEISEKSEIFDDQFSVERPDGSNFTLKIRSTKLEDSAMYFCASSGNSWEPYEQYFGPGTRLTVT.

This clonotype has a handful of counts. This sequence joins TRBV24-1 and TRBJ2-7; D gene uncertain. The CDR3 extends over 11 amino acids. V was shortened by 5 bases and J by 3 bases, with 4 bases between the two germline ends. CDR1 KGHDR and CDR2 SFDVKD come from the germline V gene. The CDR3 coding sequence is TGTGCCACCAGTGGCGGCTACGAGCAGTACTTC. Amino acid sequence: CATSGGYEQYF.

The CDR3 region is CASSSRQPYTQYF. CDR3 DNA: TGTGCCAGCAGCTCCCGACAGCCCTATACGCAGTATTTT. The V gene is TRBV5-6, the J gene TRBJ2-3; possibly TRBD1 for D (5 bases). Trimming shortened V by 3 bases and J by 7 bases, and 12 bases separated the two germline ends. Germline loops: CDR1 SGHDT, CDR2 YYEEEE. CDR3 length equals 13 residues.

V usage is TRBV5-1 and J usage is TRBJ1-5, with D possibly being TRBD1 (5 bases). The V end lost 4 bases, the J end lost 1 base, and 12 bases lay between the germline ends. CDR1 and CDR2 (germline): SGHRS, YFSETQ. This CDR3 is 15 amino acids long. The CDR3 loop is CASSPQGASNQPQHF. For the CDR3, the DNA is TGCGCCAGCAGCCCCCAAGGGGCCAGCAATCAGCCCCAGCATTTT.

The rearrangement uses TRBV9 and TRBJ2-5; D is possibly TRBD1 (6 bases). Germline CDR1 SGDLS, CDR2 YYNGEE. This CDR3 spans 14 amino acids. Trimming took off 4 bases at V and 3 bases at J, with 13 bases between the two ends. This chain's CDR3 is CASSMGQAKETQYF. The CDR3 DNA is TGTGCCAGCAGCATGGGACAAGCTAAAGAGACCCAGTACTTC.

CDR3 bases: TGTGCCAGCAGAAGCCACGACCCATCCTCTGGAAACACCATATATTTT. Its protein product is CASRSHDPSSGNTIYF. V gene TRBV6-1 combines with J gene TRBJ1-3; D uncertain. Per the germline V gene, CDR1 is MNHNS and CDR2 is SASEGT. The CDR3 sequence is 16 residues long. Trimming left V 6 bases short and J 0 bases short, with 15 bases between.

This chain links TRBV20-1 with TRBJ2-2, with 11 bases aligning to TRBD2. The CDR3 runs 15 residues. Looked up from germline, CDR1 is DFQATT and CDR2 is SNEGSKA (reference sequence). Unmatched junction bases numbered 4, after V lost 3 bases and J lost 4 bases. DNA of the CDR3: TGCAGTGCTAGGACTAGCGGGGCGGGCACCGGGGAGCTGTTTTTT. This gives the protein CSARTSGAGTGELFF.

This clonotype was seen more than once but under ten times. The gene calls are TRBV6-5 and TRBJ2-1; D is perhaps TRBD1 or TRBD2 (5 bases each). The CDR3 contains 18 residues. The V and J ends lost 0 bases and 4 bases respectively, with 19 bases between them. Germline assignment: CDR1 MNHEY and CDR2 SVGAGI. The CDR3 region is CASSYSGHRGPRYNEQFF. Written as DNA, the CDR3 is TGTGCCAGCAGTTACTCGGGGCATCGGGGCCCACGATACAATGAGCAGTTCTTC.

This chain's CDR3 is CSAKVAPSSYEQYF. In DNA, the CDR3 is TGCAGTGCTAAGGTCGCTCCTAGCTCCTACGAGCAGTACTTC. This chain links TRBV20-1 with TRBJ2-7; the D is unclear. The CDR3 consists of 14 residues. Per germline, CDR1 DFQATT and CDR2 SNEGSKA (reference sequence). V lost 4 bases, J lost 0 bases, and 13 bases lay in between.

The V and J genes are TRBV20-1 and TRBJ1-4; 10 bases are shared with TRBD1. The germline gives CDR1 DFQATT, CDR2 SNEGSKA (reference sequence). The V segment lost 2 bases and the J segment 8 bases; nucleotides outside the gene matches: 11. The CDR3 is 16 residues long. CDR3 sequence reads: CSARSRREDRGEKLFF. The CDR3 DNA reads TGCAGTGCTAGATCTCGCCGGGAGGACAGGGGGGAAAAACTGTTTTTT.

The chain uses TRBV9 and TRBJ1-2; D gene unclear. Trimming removed 0 bases at V and 4 bases at J, with 10 bases between. The CDR3 has 14 residues. The germline gives CDR1 SGDLS, CDR2 YYNGEE. The CDR3 is CASSVGEGFYGYTF. Written as DNA, the CDR3 is TGTGCCAGCAGCGTAGGGGAGGGTTTCTATGGCTACACCTTC.

The V and J genes are TRBV20-1 and TRBJ2-7; 10 nucleotides match TRBD1. The germline V gene has CDR1 DFQATT and CDR2 SNEGSKA (reference sequence). The CDR3 covers 16 residues. V dropped 0 bases and J dropped 0; count of bases not matched to a gene: 5. The CDR3 DNA follows: TGCAGTGCTAGAGATCCCGGGACAGGGGTCTCCTACGAGCAGTACTTC. Protein sequence: CSARDPGTGVSYEQYF.

This chain uses TRBV20-1 with TRBJ1-2; D is uncertain. Germline V lookup: CDR1 DFQATT, CDR2 SNEGSKA (reference sequence). Trimming cost V 0 bases and J 6 bases, with 17 bases left between them. The CDR3 totals 15 residues. The CDR3 coding sequence is TGCAGTGCTAGAGATCCCGGGCGCCCGGACGATGGCTACACCTTC. As protein: CSARDPGRPDDGYTF.

J is TRBJ1-1 and V is TRBV3-1; possible D gene TRBD1, 5 bases. Germline loops: CDR1 LGHDT, CDR2 YNNKEL (reference sequence). The CDR3 runs 15 residues. The germline V and J ends were trimmed by 1 base and 5 bases, with 14 bases remaining between them. CDR3 loop: CASSQVYRIGTEAFF. The CDR3 nucleotides are TGTGCCAGCAGCCAAGTCTACAGGATTGGGACTGAAGCTTTCTTT.

The rearrangement joins TRBV5-4 to TRBJ2-4; D ambiguous. Trimming stripped 5 bases from V and 0 bases from J, with 9 bases between. The CDR3 totals 14 residues. Looked up from germline, CDR1 is SGHNT and CDR2 is YYREEE (reference sequence). CDR3 nucleotide sequence: TGTGCCAGCAGTTACCCGGGAGCCAAAAACATTCAGTACTTC. Residues: CASSYPGAKNIQYF.

This chain joins TRBV3-1 and TRBJ2-3, with 12 bases aligning to TRBD2. The CDR3 extends over 16 amino acids. Germline V gives CDR1 LGHDT, CDR2 YNNKEL (reference sequence). After removal of 3 bases from V and 7 bases from J, the junction contained 8 bases not matched to a gene. Written as DNA, the CDR3 is TGTGCCAGCAGCCAGAGCAGGACTAGCGGGGCTTATACGCAGTATTTT. The encoded protein is CASSQSRTSGAYTQYF.

This clonotype has only one observation. The chain carries TRBV14 and TRBJ2-7, with D perhaps TRBD1 (5 bases). With 0 bases removed from V and 4 bases from J, the gap between germline ends came to 16 bases. CDR1 and CDR2 (germline): SGHDN, FVKESK. The CDR3 loop spans 16 amino acids. This chain's CDR3 is CASSQDRQFSFYEQYF. CDR3 nucleotide sequence: TGTGCCAGCAGCCAAGATAGACAGTTCTCATTTTACGAGCAGTACTTC.

This chain connects TRBV6-2 or TRBV6-3 to TRBJ1-1, with TRBD1 matching 8 bases. Germline V lookup: CDR1 MNHEY, CDR2 SVGEGT. V gave up 6 bases and J gave up 10 bases; unmatched junction bases: 4. CDR3 length equals 11 residues. The CDR3 nucleotides are TGTGCCAGCAGCACAGGGGGTAGAGCTTTCTTT. Protein sequence: CASSTGGRAFF.

The rearrangement joins TRBV5-1 to TRBJ2-5; TRBD2 might be the D (6 bases). The CDR3 runs 16 residues. Between the trimmed V and J ends, which lost 0 bases and 5 bases, there was a span of 17 bases. The V gene's germline CDR1 is SGHRS and CDR2 YFSETQ. This chain's CDR3 is CASSLASPGGVETQYF. DNA for the CDR3: TGCGCCAGCAGCTTGGCCAGTCCCGGGGGTGTGGAGACCCAGTACTTC.

The chain couples TRBV6-1 to TRBJ1-3; tentative D call: TRBD1 (6 bases). V was trimmed by 0 bases and J by 3 bases, leaving 15 bases between them. The CDR3 length is 17 residues. Germline V gene sequence: CDR1 MNHNS, CDR2 SASEGT. As DNA, the CDR3 is TGTGCCAGCAGTGAAGCTTACACAGGGCTAGGTGGAAACACCATATATTTT. It translates to CASSEAYTGLGGNTIYF.

The rearrangement joins TRBV3-1 to TRBJ1-1; D ambiguous. This CDR3 has 15 residues. Germline CDR1 reads LGHDT; CDR2 reads YNNKEL (reference sequence). V was shortened by 0 bases and J by 4 bases, with 12 bases between the two germline ends. CDR3 DNA sequence: TGTGCCAGCAGCCAAGAAGGAGACTCGGGCACTGAAGCTTTCTTT. The encoded protein is CASSQEGDSGTEAFF.